The present TCR beta chain was sequenced within a study of blood T cell repertoires in COVID-19. Germline values: CDR1 DFQATT, CDR2 SNEGSKA (reference sequence). Trimming removed 6 bases at V and 9 bases at J, with 9 bases between. The CDR3 has 10 residues. Authors' methods: Reference gene primer amplification gave estimated nucleated cell counts. Repertoires were generated with immunoSEQ multiplex PCR, while TCRdb's copy carries only in-frame clones and drops some. The V and J calls and clone size were taken over from that table, and D and trimming were inferred from the DNA. The sample has about 59,000 clones, 65% to 80% seen once.

The chain has TRBV20-1 and TRBJ2-1; D ambiguous. Sequenced: peripheral blood. The source of this sequence is a man aged 55 to 70 with acute or convalescent COVID-19. The chain's CDR3 is CSASGSEQFF. CDR3 DNA: TGCAGTGCCTCGGGTAGTGAGCAGTTCTTC.